This is a list of T cell receptor beta chains from one sample in a study of cytomegalovirus exposure and HLA in healthy donors. Sequencing was performed with immunoSEQ multiplex PCR; in TCRdb, only in-frame clones are kept and a portion is missing. The data show 150,000 to 200,000 clones, with 55% to 65% seen just once and around 3% held by the top ten. The source material was PBMCs. Every receptor here comes from a man in his forties in good health and CMV-seronegative. CDR3s include the opening cysteine and the closing phenylalanine or tryptophan. A D gene is named only where the DNA matches it firmly. The size field is filled for only some rows; it gives once, few, many or a size class.

clone_size j_call d_call v_call cdr3_aa cdr3_nt
few TRBJ2-6 TRBD1 TRBV2 CASSKRGDRGPSGANVLTF TGTGCCAGCAGTAAAAGGGGGGACAGGGGACCCTCTGGGGCCAACGTCCTGACTTTC
. TRBJ2-7 . TRBV5-1 CASSLDKLYYEQYF TGCGCCAGCAGCTTGGATAAGCTGTACTACGAGCAGTACTTC
. TRBJ1-1 . TRBV4-3 CASSLVSGGGTEAFF TGCGCCAGCAGCCTCGTTAGCGGCGGGGGCACTGAAGCTTTCTTT
. TRBJ2-5 TRBD2 TRBV9 CASSGRLAGVPQETQYF TGTGCCAGCAGCGGCCGACTAGCGGGAGTCCCTCAAGAGACCCAGTACTTC
. TRBJ1-5 TRBD1 TRBV6-6 CASSSPDRGDQPQHF TGTGCCAGCAGTTCCCCGGACAGGGGTGATCAGCCCCAGCATTTT
. TRBJ2-7 TRBD2 TRBV25-1 CASSGAGVVYEQYF TGTGCCAGCAGTGGGGCGGGGGTCGTCTACGAGCAGTACTTC
. TRBJ2-7 . TRBV5-1 CASSLERGSYEQYF TGCGCCAGCAGCTTGGAACGGGGATCCTACGAGCAGTACTTC
. TRBJ1-1 . TRBV14 CASSHVTGYTEAFF TGTGCCAGCAGCCACGTAACAGGCTACACTGAAGCTTTCTTT
. TRBJ2-6 . TRBV5-1 CASSGREVGANVLTF TGCGCCAGCAGCGGCAGGGAAGTTGGGGCCAACGTCCTGACTTTC
. TRBJ2-1 TRBD1 TRBV15 CATSARQGRANNNEQFF TGTGCCACCAGCGCGAGACAGGGACGGGCGAATAACAATGAGCAGTTCTTC
. TRBJ2-5 TRBD1 TRBV14 CASSQGRRGQGVQETQYF TGTGCCAGCAGCCAAGGTCGACGGGGACAGGGGGTTCAAGAGACCCAGTACTTC
. TRBJ1-1 TRBD1 TRBV18 CASSPSQGADTEAFF TGTGCCAGCTCACCATCACAGGGGGCCGACACTGAAGCTTTCTTT
few TRBJ2-3 . TRBV7-9 CASSSRVPDTQYF TGTGCCAGCAGCTCGCGGGTCCCAGATACGCAGTATTTT
few TRBJ1-1 . TRBV6-5 CASNRGDTEAFF TGTGCCAGCAACCGGGGAGACACTGAAGCTTTCTTT
. TRBJ2-7 TRBD2 TRBV10-3 CAISDLRLAESYEQYF TGTGCCATCAGTGACCTGAGACTAGCGGAGTCCTACGAGCAGTACTTC
few TRBJ2-7 . TRBV21-1 CASSRCPPSGGTYEQYF TGTGCCAGCAGCAGATGTCCCCCCTCCGGGGGGACCTACGAGCAGTACTTC
. TRBJ1-1 TRBD1 TRBV7-7 CASSFPGGDREAFF TGTGCTAGCAGCTTCCCTGGGGGGGACAGGGAAGCTTTCTTT
. TRBJ1-2 TRBD1 TRBV7-2 CASSPGTGEYYGYTF TGTGCCAGCAGCCCAGGGACAGGGGAGTACTATGGCTACACCTTC
. TRBJ2-1 . TRBV2 CASRGGARAYNEQFF TGTGCCAGCAGGGGGGGGGCCAGGGCCTACAATGAGCAGTTCTTC
. TRBJ2-1 . TRBV14 CASSPRLGTEQFF TGTGCCAGCAGCCCGAGACTAGGCACTGAGCAGTTCTTC
. TRBJ2-3 . TRBV9 CASSVEGGVADTQYF TGTGCCAGCAGCGTAGAGGGGGGGGTCGCAGATACGCAGTATTTT
. TRBJ1-5 . TRBV30 CAWSGTTGRGNQPQHF TGTGCCTGGAGTGGGACCACAGGGAGAGGCAATCAGCCCCAGCATTTT
few TRBJ2-5 TRBD1 TRBV6-1 CASRTPSRGQETQYF TGTGCCAGCCGGACCCCAAGCAGGGGGCAAGAGACCCAGTACTTC
few TRBJ1-3 TRBD1 TRBV5-6 CASSLGTGGSGNTIYF TGTGCCAGCAGCTTGGGGACAGGGGGTTCTGGAAACACCATATATTTT
. TRBJ2-6 . TRBV19 CASISLAGARANVLTF TGTGCCAGTATCTCCCTTGCAGGGGCCCGGGCCAACGTCCTGACTTTC
. TRBJ2-1 . TRBV7-9 CASSSRGVNEQFF TGTGCCAGCAGCTCCAGGGGGGTAAATGAGCAGTTCTTC
. TRBJ1-2 . TRBV6-4 CASSDTAGSGYGYTF TGTGCCAGCAGTGACACGGCAGGGAGCGGGTATGGCTACACCTTC
. TRBJ1-2 TRBD1 TRBV5-1 CASSPGTGTYGYTF TGCGCCAGCAGCCCAGGGACAGGGACCTATGGCTACACCTTC
. TRBJ1-5 TRBD1 TRBV5-1 CASSFTGDQPQHF TGCGCCAGCAGCTTTACAGGGGATCAGCCCCAGCATTTT
. TRBJ1-1 TRBD1 TRBV7-9 CASDGFQGANTEAFF TGTGCCAGCGATGGGTTTCAGGGGGCGAACACTGAAGCTTTCTTT
. TRBJ2-7 TRBD1 TRBV6-1 CASSEQDRGSYEQYF TGTGCCAGCAGTGAACAGGACAGGGGTTCCTACGAGCAGTACTTC
. TRBJ2-5 TRBD1 TRBV18 CASSDLGTGQETQYF TGTGCCAGCTCAGACCTTGGGACAGGCCAAGAGACCCAGTACTTC